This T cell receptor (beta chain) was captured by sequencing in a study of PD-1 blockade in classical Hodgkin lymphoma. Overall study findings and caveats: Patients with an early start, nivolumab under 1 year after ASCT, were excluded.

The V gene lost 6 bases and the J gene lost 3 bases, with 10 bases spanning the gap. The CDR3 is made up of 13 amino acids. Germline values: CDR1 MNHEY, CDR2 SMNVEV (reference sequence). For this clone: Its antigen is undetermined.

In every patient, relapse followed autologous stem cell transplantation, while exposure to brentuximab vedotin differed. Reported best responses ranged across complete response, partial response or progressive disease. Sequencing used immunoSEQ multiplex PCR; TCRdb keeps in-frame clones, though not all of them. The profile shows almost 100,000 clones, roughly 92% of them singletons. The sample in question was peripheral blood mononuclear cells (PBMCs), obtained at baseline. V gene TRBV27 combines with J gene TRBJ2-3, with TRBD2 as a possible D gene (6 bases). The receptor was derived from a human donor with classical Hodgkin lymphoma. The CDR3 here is CASRPAGTDTQYF. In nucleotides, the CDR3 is TGTGCCAGCAGGCCTGCGGGGACAGATACGCAGTATTTT.